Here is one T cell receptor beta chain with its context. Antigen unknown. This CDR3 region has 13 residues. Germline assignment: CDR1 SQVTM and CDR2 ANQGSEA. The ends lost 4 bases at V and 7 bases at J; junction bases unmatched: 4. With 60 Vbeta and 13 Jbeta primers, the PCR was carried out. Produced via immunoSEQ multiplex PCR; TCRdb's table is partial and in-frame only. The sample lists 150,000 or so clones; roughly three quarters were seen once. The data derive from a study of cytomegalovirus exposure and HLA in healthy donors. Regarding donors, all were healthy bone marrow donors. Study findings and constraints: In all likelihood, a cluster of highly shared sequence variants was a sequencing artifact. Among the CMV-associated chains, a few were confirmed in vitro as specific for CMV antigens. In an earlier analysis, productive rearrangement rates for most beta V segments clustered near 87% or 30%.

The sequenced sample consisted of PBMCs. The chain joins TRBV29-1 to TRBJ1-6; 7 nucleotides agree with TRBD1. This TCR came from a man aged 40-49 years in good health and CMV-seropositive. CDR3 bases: TGCAGCGTTGGGGAAGGGGGCAATTCACCCCTCCACTTT. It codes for CSVGEGGNSPLHF.